Reported below is one T cell receptor beta chain. These data originate in a study of shared T cell receptors in the human thymus. CDR1 is MNHEY and CDR2 is SVGAGI in the germline V gene. CDR3 length: 16 residues. V dropped 0 bases and J dropped 1 base, with 12 bases sitting between them. Clones were sequenced by immunoSEQ multiplex PCR, and TCRdb holds only the in-frame ones, with some missing. The sample yields about 540,000 clones, 75% to 85% seen once. These data are also associated with another study on human thymus T cells.

Sequenced: thymocytes. V is TRBV6-5 and J is TRBJ1-1; the D is unclear. The clonotype was recovered from a boy younger than two with a congenital heart defect. CDR3 sequence reads: CASSYSWRLANTEAFF. In DNA form, the CDR3 reads TGTGCCAGCAGTTACTCATGGAGGCTGGCGAACACTGAAGCTTTCTTT.